This TCR beta chain emerged from a study of cytomegalovirus exposure and HLA in healthy donors (TCRdb year 2017). Regarding the study in general: The roughly 670 repertoires of the first cohort and the 95 to 150 validation repertoires were produced on the same platform, according to a later analysis. A separate validation cohort of roughly 130 different subjects was used in addition to the roughly 720-subject first cohort. The study was designed to test whether signatures of past pathogen exposure could be identified by cataloging public T cell receptors. High-throughput TCR immunosequencing, statistical association of individual TCRs with disease status, and machine learning were combined to predict cytomegalovirus infection status. Overall results and qualifications from the work: A total of 164 TCR beta chains were listed by the study as associated with cytomegalovirus. According to the authors, the approach could potentially be generalized to other disease states and immunological phenotypes. Across donors, most TCR sequences were observed very rarely, whereas some public TCRs were present in many individuals. The classifier was reported to diagnose cytomegalovirus status with high specificity and sensitivity in both the original cohort and the validation cohort. A few of the identified cytomegalovirus-associated TCR beta chains were confirmed in vitro to be specific for cytomegalovirus antigens. In a later analysis, TCRs clustered in the first cohort were found to also tend to co-occur in the 100 to 150 validation repertoires, with roughly 93% of cluster scores above 0. All 120 or so repertoires were used to score co-occurrence in the validation cohort in a later analysis, because that analysis had no HLA typing for the cohort.

The donors were included in the validation cohort of around 120 subjects, a group kept apart from the roughly 670-subject first cohort. The receptor library was made with the immunoSEQ multiplex PCR assay. In the original analysis: A statistical classification framework was developed to diagnose cytomegalovirus status using the catalog of TCR beta chain sequences. TCRdb took this table from immuneACCESS and kept in-frame rearrangements with V and J called. Such tables lack part of the clones; where checked against another copy, unresolved V genes explain under half of the gap, and the rest is unexplained. The D gene and trimming were derived from the DNA, and the V and J assignments and clone size from that table. This sample holds around 63,000 clones; 89% were observed only once. The biggest ten clones account for 0.95% to 1.5% of the sample. Of note for this clone: Its specific antigen is unknown. No much larger clone is present one base from it, and per-base qualities are unavailable.

This TCR came from a woman aged 18-29 years in good health and CMV-seronegative. Material: PBMCs.

The nucleotide sequence is given as TGTGCCAGCAGTGGGCAGGCGAACACTGAAGCTTTCTTT. Its product reads: CASSGQANTEAFF. Recombination joined TRBV25-1 with TRBJ1-1, with no confident D gene call. According to the germline V gene, CDR1 reads MGHDK and CDR2 reads SYGVNS. Trimming at the junction amounts to 4 bases on V and 1 base on J, and the germline ends lie 7 bases apart. The CDR3 goes from the cysteine to the phenylalanine over 13 residues. The entry retains the CDR3 DNA only, 39 bases that are in frame from base 1. The full variable domain, completed from the reference TRBV25-1 and TRBJ1-1 proteins outside the CDR3, reads EADIYQTPRYLVIGTGKKITLECSQTMGHDKMYWYQQDPGMELHLIHYSYGVNSTEKGDLSSESTVSRIRTEHFPLTLESARPSHTSQYLCASSGQANTEAFFGQGTRLTVV.